One and the same sample provided the 26 T cell receptor beta chains below, sequenced in a study of shared clonotypes between healthy human individuals. The naive CD8 fraction comprised CD45RO-negative cells positively selected for CCR7 and excluded terminally differentiated effector memory CD45RA+ cells. Only in-frame clones appear in the TCRdb table, and some are missing; sequencing was by immunoSEQ multiplex PCR. The sample holds roughly 570,000 clones; about 98% are singletons and the top ten take roughly 0.29%. Material for sequencing was naive CD8+ T cells sorted from blood. These receptors all come from a man aged 25 to 45 in good health.

The V and J genes are TRBV13 and TRBJ2-7; 7 bases fit TRBD1. Trimming took 8 bases from V and 0 from J; bases not matched to a gene: 7. The CDR3 runs 14 residues. CDR1 PRHDT and CDR2 FYEKMQ come from the germline V gene (reference sequence). The CDR3 sequence is CASATGASSYEQYF. The DNA of the CDR3 is TGTGCCAGCGCCACAGGGGCGAGCTCCTACGAGCAGTACTTC.

Concerning this clone itself: This same CDR3 is encoded by further DNA sequences in the sample. The chain couples TRBV27 to TRBJ2-7; maybe TRBD2 (5 bases). V was shortened by 2 bases and J by 1 base, with 6 bases between the two germline ends. Germline-derived CDR1 and CDR2 are MNHEY and SMNVEV (reference sequence). The CDR3 is 13 amino acids. CDR3 DNA: TGTGCCAGCAGTTTACGAGGGTCCTACGAGCAGTACTTC. This translates into CASSLRGSYEQYF.

The V call is TRBV6-6, the J call TRBJ1-4, with a tentative D call TRBD1 (6 bases). The CDR3 is made up of 16 amino acids. Trimming stripped 0 bases from V and 5 bases from J, with 13 bases between. Germline V CDR1 and CDR2: MNHNY, SVGAGI (reference sequence). CDR3 nucleotide sequence: TGTGCCAGCAGTTACTCTCTAGGGGGATTAAATGAAAAACTGTTTTTT. Amino acid sequence: CASSYSLGGLNEKLFF.

The chain uses TRBV27 and TRBJ2-1, with a tentative D call TRBD2 (5 bases). Looked up from germline, CDR1 is MNHEY and CDR2 is SMNVEV (reference sequence). V gave up 0 bases and J gave up 7 bases, with 10 bases separating them. The CDR3 totals 14 residues. The CDR3 DNA reads TGTGCCAGCAGTTTATCGGTCCGGGGAAATGAGCAGTTCTTC. The encoded protein is CASSLSVRGNEQFF.

The V gene is TRBV6-1, the J gene TRBJ1-2, with unresolved D. The CDR3 extends over 15 amino acids. The germline CDR1 and CDR2 sequences are MNHNS and SASEGT. The V gene lost 0 bases and the J gene lost 1 base, with 9 bases spanning the gap. In DNA form, the CDR3 reads TGTGCCAGCAGTGAAGCATGGGGATATAACTATGGCTACACCTTC. Translation: CASSEAWGYNYGYTF.

The rearrangement joins TRBV11-2 to TRBJ1-1; weak D call: TRBD1 (6 bases). CDR1 and CDR2 from the germline V gene are SGHAT and FQNNGV. The CDR3 is 15 amino acids. With 4 bases removed from V and 4 bases from J, the gap between germline ends came to 16 bases. The CDR3 sequence: CASSSPQGYFTEAFF. In nucleotides, the CDR3 is TGTGCCAGCAGCTCACCCCAGGGGTACTTCACTGAAGCTTTCTTT.

This clone came up once. The chain joins TRBV6-5 to TRBJ2-1; 8 bases agree with TRBD1. The V gene end was trimmed by 6 bases and the J gene end by 7 bases; junction bases not matched to a gene: 11. Germline V gene sequence: CDR1 MNHEY, CDR2 SVGAGI. CDR3 length: 15 residues. CDR3 nucleotide sequence: TGTGCCAGCAGCTTCTCCACAGGGGGTAGGAATGAGCAGTTCTTC. Its protein is CASSFSTGGRNEQFF.

This clone was seen only once. This sequence joins TRBV4-1 and TRBJ2-1, with 8 bases identical to TRBD1. The V gene end was trimmed by 3 bases and the J gene end by 7 bases; junction bases not matched to a gene: 8. The CDR3 runs to 15 residues. Germline CDR1 is MGHRA and CDR2 is YSYEKL. The CDR3 sequence is CASSQPTGELNEQFF. CDR3 coding DNA: TGCGCCAGCAGCCAGCCGACAGGGGAGTTGAATGAGCAGTTCTTC.

The V and J genes are TRBV11-2 and TRBJ2-1; D call uncertain. The CDR3 spans 12 residues. V dropped 2 bases and J dropped 9 bases, with 8 bases sitting between them. Germline CDR1 is SGHAT and CDR2 is FQNNGV. CDR3 in amino acids: CASSLLDIEQFF. CDR3 bases: TGTGCCAGCAGCTTACTAGATATTGAGCAGTTCTTC.

This sequence joins TRBV11-2 and TRBJ2-2; tentative D call: TRBD1 (5 bases). Trimming stripped 0 bases from V and 5 bases from J, with 7 bases between. The CDR3 runs to 14 residues. Looked up from germline, CDR1 is SGHAT and CDR2 is FQNNGV. CDR3 sequence: CASSLDKGTGELFF. The CDR3 nucleotides read TGTGCCAGCAGCTTAGATAAGGGGACCGGGGAGCTGTTTTTT.

The chain joins TRBV11-1 to TRBJ1-1; D gene unclear. The CDR3 is 13 residues long. Germline lookup yields CDR1 SGHAT and CDR2 FQDESV (reference sequence). V dropped 5 bases and J dropped 7 bases, with 14 bases sitting between them. CDR3 amino acids: CASSPNRPVEAFF. In nucleotides, the CDR3 is TGTGCCAGCAGCCCGAACAGACCAGTTGAAGCTTTCTTT. The variable domain in full, completed from reference TRBV11-1 and TRBJ1-1, reads EAEVAQSPRYKITEKSQAVAFWCDPISGHATLYWYRQILGQGPELLVQFQDESVVDDSQLPKDRFSAERLKGVDSTLKIQPAELGDSAMYLCASSPNRPVEAFFGQGTRLTVV.

The genes are TRBV4-1 and TRBJ2-2; no clear D. The V end lost 3 bases, the J end lost 6 bases, and 11 bases lay between the germline ends. Germline loops: CDR1 MGHRA, CDR2 YSYEKL. The CDR3 runs to 14 residues. In DNA form, the CDR3 reads TGCGCCAGCAGCCAGAGCAGGAATCCCGGGGAGCTGTTTTTT. It codes for CASSQSRNPGELFF.

The gene calls are TRBV9 and TRBJ1-3, with 9 positions matching TRBD1. Trimming cost V 4 bases and J 4 bases; bases outside gene matches: 9. From germline, CDR1 is SGDLS and CDR2 YYNGEE. CDR3 length: 16 amino acids. The CDR3 DNA sequence: TGTGCCAGCAGCTCAGCGGACAGGGGTAGAGGAAACACCATATATTTT. The encoded protein is CASSSADRGRGNTIYF.

V usage is TRBV27 and J usage is TRBJ2-7, with 9 positions matching TRBD2. The germline V gene has CDR1 MNHEY and CDR2 SMNVEV (reference sequence). Germline trimming cut 6 bases from V and 5 bases from J; bases unmatched to any gene: 8. The CDR3 consists of 14 residues. This CDR3 is CASRGGTSMNEQYF. The CDR3 coding sequence is TGTGCCAGCAGGGGGGGGACTAGCATGAACGAGCAGTACTTC.

The chain has TRBV18 and TRBJ2-1; 10 bases are a match to TRBD1. The CDR3 runs to 16 residues. Germline V gives CDR1 KGHSH, CDR2 LQKENI. Losses at the gene ends were 2 bases for V and 6 bases for J; bases not matched to a gene: 7. The CDR3 loop reads CASSPERDRGANEQFF. The CDR3 DNA reads as TGTGCCAGCTCACCAGAGCGGGACAGGGGTGCCAATGAGCAGTTCTTC.

This chain joins TRBV11-3 and TRBJ2-3; TRBD1 is a possible D gene (5 bases). V dropped 5 bases and J dropped 10 bases, with 16 bases sitting between them. The CDR3 spans 13 residues. Germline loops: CDR1 SGHNT, CDR2 YENEEA. CDR3 residues: CASSPIGAEAQYF. The CDR3 DNA sequence: TGTGCCAGCAGCCCCATTGGGGCAGAGGCGCAGTATTTT.

The chain is built from TRBV28 and TRBJ2-1; 8 bases are a match to TRBD2. CDR3 size: 14 residues. The germline gives CDR1 MDHEN, CDR2 SYDVKM. V lost 3 bases and J lost 7; bases outside the gene matches: 5. The CDR3 sequence is CASSLWGLGNEQFF. The CDR3, as DNA: TGTGCCAGCAGTTTGTGGGGACTAGGGAATGAGCAGTTCTTC.

In this sample, this clone turned up once. The J gene is TRBJ2-3, the V gene TRBV6-1; 8 bases fit TRBD1. V was clipped by 2 bases and J by 2 bases; unmatched bases: 6. CDR3 length: 16 amino acids. Germline loops: CDR1 MNHNS, CDR2 SASEGT. The CDR3 sequence is CASSELLDRATDTQYF. The CDR3 bases are TGTGCCAGCAGTGAACTCCTGGACAGGGCCACAGATACGCAGTATTTT.

The count of this clone is one. The chain combines TRBV30 with TRBJ1-5, with D uncertain. The CDR3 contains 14 residues. Between the trimmed V and J ends, which lost 2 bases and 5 bases, there was a span of 13 bases. The germline CDR1 and CDR2 sequences are GTSNPN and SVGIG (reference sequence). This CDR3 reads CAWSQDLVYQPQHF. The CDR3 DNA sequence: TGTGCCTGGAGTCAGGACTTAGTTTATCAGCCCCAGCATTTT.

This clone was recorded once. This chain uses TRBV28 with TRBJ2-7, with 7 positions matching TRBD1. Germline trimming cut 6 bases from V and 3 bases from J; bases unmatched to any gene: 5. The length of the CDR3 is 13 residues. Looked up from germline, CDR1 is MDHEN and CDR2 is SYDVKM. The DNA for the CDR3 is TGTGCCAGCAGCCCTCGGACAGGCTACGAGCAGTACTTC. Protein sequence: CASSPRTGYEQYF. The entire variable domain, with the rest obtained from reference TRBV28 and TRBJ2-7, is as follows: DVKVTQSSRYLVKRTGEKVFLECVQDMDHENMFWYRQDPGLGLRLIYFSYDVKMKEKGDIPEGYSVSREKKERFSLILESASTNQTSMYLCASSPRTGYEQYFGPGTRLTVT.

The chain couples TRBV27 to TRBJ1-2; the match to TRBD1 covers 12 bases. The length of the CDR3 is 14 residues. Germline-derived CDR1 and CDR2 are MNHEY and SMNVEV (reference sequence). V gave up 6 bases and J gave up 8 bases; unmatched junction bases: 7. CDR3 in amino acids: CASSQGQGAGGYTF. For the CDR3, the DNA is TGTGCCAGCAGCCAGGGACAGGGGGCAGGAGGCTACACCTTC.

The chain couples TRBV25-1 to TRBJ1-5, with D perhaps matching TRBD1 (5 bases). Germline loops: CDR1 MGHDK, CDR2 SYGVNS. Trimming stripped 3 bases from V and 3 bases from J, with 9 bases between. CDR3 length equals 14 residues. CDR3: CASSDLGTNQPQHF. The CDR3 DNA is TGTGCCAGCAGTGATCTGGGGACCAATCAGCCCCAGCATTTT.

Only one count was recorded for this clone. V is TRBV12-5 and J is TRBJ2-2; possible D gene TRBD2, 6 bases. Germline-derived CDR1 and CDR2 are LGHNT and FRNRAP. The germline V and J ends were trimmed by 7 bases and 1 base, with 16 bases remaining between them. The length of the CDR3 is 16 residues. The CDR3 loop is CASASQSGWNTGELFF. DNA for the CDR3: TGTGCTAGTGCCTCCCAAAGCGGGTGGAACACCGGGGAGCTGTTTTTT.

This clone occurred once. This CDR3 reads CASSLGSGEQYF. CDR3 DNA sequence: TGTGCCAGCAGCTTGGGATCGGGCGAGCAGTACTTC. The chain couples TRBV5-4 to TRBJ2-7, with D unclear. The CDR3 length is 12 residues. Germline V gene lookup returns CDR1 SGHNT and CDR2 YYREEE (reference sequence). The germline V and J ends were trimmed by 0 bases and 6 bases, with 7 bases remaining between them.

The chain employs TRBV7-9 and TRBJ2-1; TRBD2 matches 8 bases. The CDR3 spans 15 residues. Trimming took 0 bases from V and 9 from J; bases not matched to a gene: 7. Germline assignment: CDR1 SEHNR and CDR2 FQNEAQ (reference sequence). In nucleotides, the CDR3 is TGTGCCAGCAGCTTAGCGCGCGGACTAGCTTTTGAGCAGTTCTTC. The encoded protein is CASSLARGLAFEQFF.

The chain carries TRBV27 and TRBJ2-3; 7 bases are shared with TRBD2. Unmatched junction bases numbered 3, after V lost 1 base and J lost 2 bases. The CDR3 has 15 amino acids. Germline CDR1 and CDR2: MNHEY and SMNVEV (reference sequence). The CDR3 is CASSLYLAATDTQYF. In DNA, the CDR3 is TGTGCCAGCAGTTTATACCTAGCGGCCACAGATACGCAGTATTTT.